Here is one TCR beta chain with its context. The antigen it recognizes is unknown. Nothing much larger sits one base from this clone, and base qualities are not available. This specimen belongs to a study of metastatic and nonmetastatic thyroid tumors (dated by TCRdb to 2018 to 2020). With regard to the full study: For patients with malignant and with benign thyroid disease, the researchers compared repertoires between peripheral blood samples and tumor or nodule tissue samples. Overall study results and their limits: TCR beta diversity was reported as significantly higher in malignant tumors than in benign nodules, in both blood and tumor samples.

No treatment had been received by any patient before thyroid surgery. Using T-cell receptor beta sequencing, the study looked back at clinical samples from patients collected from about 2011 to 2018. V is pruned by 5 bases and J by 4 bases, leaving 17 bases of the junction without a gene match. For CDR1 and CDR2, the germline V gene (reference sequence) lists DFQATT and SNEGSKA. There are 17 amino acids in the CDR3, from cysteine to phenylalanine inclusive. This entry keeps only the CDR3 DNA: 51 bases, framed from base 1. Preparation of the library involved PCR. Sequencing used an Illumina HiSeq 4000. The TCR beta-chain CDR3 region of each patient was profiled by high-throughput sequencing. The source study handled its data this way. CDR3 differences across clinicopathological groups were used to build a classifier for discriminating distant-metastatic papillary thyroid cancer patients. Repertoire diversity was assessed with the Shannon index, and tumor-blood repertoire similarity with the Morisita-Horn index. Starting from the raw public reads, TCRdb applied fastp trimming at Q25, assembled clones with MiXCR and retained in-frame beta chains. V and J calls and clone size were set by TCRdb, not the authors. A total of approximately 44,000 clones appear in this sample, 28% of them only once. The top ten clones comprise nearly 10% of the sample.

Source material: blood. The clonotype was recovered from a male donor with papillary thyroid cancer or a benign thyroid nodule (not recorded which). Some clones in this sample may be carry-over from other donors' samples. In this chain, TRBV20-1 is recombined with TRBJ2-7, with TRBD2 matching 10 junction bases. The nucleotide sequence reads TGCAGTGCTGGGGGAAAGTCTAGGGGACTAGCGCCTTACGAGCAGTACTTC. This translates into CSAGGKSRGLAPYEQYF.